This TCR beta chain is from a study of OX40 agonist ivuxolimab in advanced cancers. Study-wide results and caveats: Blood T cells, both CD4+ and CD8+, expanded clonally by week 6 at 0.1 to 3.0 mg/kg. Expanded peripheral T cell antigen specificity was not determined.

Concerning this clone itself: Its specificity is not known.

The CDR3 sequence is 15 residues long. Germline CDR1 is SQVTM and CDR2 is ANQGSEA. The germline V and J ends were trimmed by 5 bases and 2 bases, with 16 bases remaining between them. Profiling relied on immunoSEQ multiplex PCR, and the TCRdb table lists in-frame clones only, not all of them. Here the sample spans about 36,000 clones, 74% being singletons. The chain carries TRBV29-1 and TRBJ1-3, with D possibly matching TRBD1 (6 bases). Material: CD4+ or CD8+ T cells sorted from blood, obtained in a trial of the OX40 agonist ivuxolimab. The sequence derives from an adult with an advanced solid tumor such as melanoma, head and neck, liver or kidney cancer. The CDR3 nucleotides are TGCAGCGTTACTACAGGAAGGGACACTGGAAACACCATATATTTT. It yields the protein CSVTTGRDTGNTIYF.